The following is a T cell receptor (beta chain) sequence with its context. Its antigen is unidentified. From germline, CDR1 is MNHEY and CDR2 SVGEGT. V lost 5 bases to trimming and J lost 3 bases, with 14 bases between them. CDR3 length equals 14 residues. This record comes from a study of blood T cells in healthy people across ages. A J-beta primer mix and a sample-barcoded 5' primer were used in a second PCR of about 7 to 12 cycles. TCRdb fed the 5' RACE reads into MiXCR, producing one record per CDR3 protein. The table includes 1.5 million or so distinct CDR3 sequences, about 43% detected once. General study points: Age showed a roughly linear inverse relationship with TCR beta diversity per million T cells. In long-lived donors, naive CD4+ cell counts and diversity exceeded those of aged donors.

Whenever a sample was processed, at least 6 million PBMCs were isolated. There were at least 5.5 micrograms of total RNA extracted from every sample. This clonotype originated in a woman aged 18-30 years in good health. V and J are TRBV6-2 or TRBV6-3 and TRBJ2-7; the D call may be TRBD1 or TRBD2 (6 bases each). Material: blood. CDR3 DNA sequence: TGTGCCAGCAGTGGGAAGGGGGGTCGCTACGAGCAGTACTTC. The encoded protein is CASSGKGGRYEQYF.